The 15 T cell receptor beta chains given below trace back to one sample, sequenced in a study of circulating CD8 cells and anti-PD-1 response in melanoma. Live CD3+CD8+TCRalphabeta+ cells were sorted into four subsets by PD-1 and/or TIGIT. Each library started from about 15 ng of total RNA using the QIAseq Immune Repertoire TCR panel. One entry per CDR3 protein results from TCRdb running MiXCR on the reads. Of approximately 250 distinct CDR3 sequences listed, roughly a tenth are singletons. Material: CD8+ T cells from PBMCs, obtained at baseline or after one month of anti-PD-1 therapy (not recorded which). The receptors derive from a human donor with melanoma.

This clonotype is deemed large (0.1 to 1%). The genes are TRBV24-1 and TRBJ2-7; 9 bases fit TRBD1. With V trimmed by 2 bases and J by 7 bases, 2 bases remained unmatched. Germline V gene lookup returns CDR1 KGHDR and CDR2 SFDVKD. The CDR3 covers 13 residues. The chain's CDR3 is CATSDSDRGEQYF. CDR3 nucleotides: TGTGCCACCAGTGATTCCGACAGGGGGGAGCAGTACTTC.

Relative to its sample, this clonotype is medium-sized. The CDR3 DNA sequence: TGTGCCAGTAGTGCGCAAGAGACCCAGTACTTC. The encoded protein is CASSAQETQYF. The chain links TRBV19 to TRBJ2-5; unclear D gene. Trimming stripped 5 bases from V and 2 bases from J, with 3 bases between. The germline V gene has CDR1 LNHDA and CDR2 SQIVND (reference sequence). The CDR3 is 11 amino acids.

In this sample, this clonotype is large (0.1 to 1%). The chain links TRBV24-1 to TRBJ2-2; a possible D gene is TRBD1 (5 bases). CDR1 and CDR2 (germline): KGHDR, SFDVKD. V lost 4 bases, J lost 5 bases, and 13 bases lay in between. CDR3 size: 15 residues. CDR3 sequence: CATSDPTRQTGELFF. The CDR3 DNA reads TGTGCCACCAGTGACCCGACCAGACAGACCGGGGAGCTGTTTTTT.

Sample share makes this clonotype medium-sized (0.01 to 0.1%). A much larger clone lies one base from this, so it may be a read error. V usage is TRBV29-1 and J usage is TRBJ2-7; 10 nucleotides agree with TRBD1. This CDR3 spans 12 amino acids. Per the germline V gene, CDR1 is SQVTM and CDR2 is ANQGSEA. The DNA for the CDR3 is TGCAGCGCCGGGACAGGGGACTACAAGCAGTACTTC. It translates to CSAGTGDYKQYF.

Sample share makes this clonotype medium-sized (0.01 to 0.1%). The gene calls are TRBV7-2 and TRBJ2-7; D not certain. CDR3 length equals 17 residues. V gave up 2 bases and J gave up 3 bases, with 20 bases separating them. Germline loops: CDR1 SGHTA, CDR2 FQGNSA. The CDR3 DNA follows: TGTGCCAGCAGCTTACCGTCTGGCGCAGTATGGAGCTACGAGCAGTACTTC. It codes for CASSLPSGAVWSYEQYF.

The V call is TRBV28, the J call TRBJ2-1; no firm D call. Germline CDR1 reads MDHEN; CDR2 reads SYDVKM. Between the trimmed V and J ends, which lost 7 bases and 3 bases, there was a span of 13 bases. The CDR3 is made up of 14 amino acids. DNA of the CDR3: TGTGCCAGCACCAGCCTTAATTACTACAATGAGCAGTTCTTC. This encodes CASTSLNYYNEQFF.

Regarding this clonotype: With only one base between it and a far larger clone, this is likely a read error. The chain is built from TRBV2 and TRBJ2-7, with D possibly being TRBD1 (5 bases). The V gene lost 5 bases and the J gene lost 7 bases, with 24 bases spanning the gap. In germline, CDR1 is SNHLY, CDR2 FYNNEI. The CDR3 extends over 16 amino acids. The CDR3 DNA sequence: TGTGCCAGCAGTCAAACATGGACACGGCCCCACGATGAGCAGTACTTC. This gives the protein CASSQTWTRPHDEQYF. The variable domain in full, completed from reference TRBV2 and TRBJ2-7, reads EPEVTQTPSHQVTQMGQEVILRCVPISNHLYFYWYRQILGQKVEFLVSFYNNEISEKSEIFDDQFSVERPDGSNFTLKIRSTKLEDSAMYFCASSQTWTRPHDEQYFGPGTRLTVT.

In its sample, this clonotype ranks as large. This chain connects TRBV18 to TRBJ2-2; D not resolved. V was pared by 3 bases and J by 0 bases, with 17 bases between. CDR1 is KGHSH, CDR2 LQKENI, per germline. The CDR3 spans 18 residues. The CDR3, as DNA: TGTGCCAGCTCACCCCTTGGTGGGCCAGGATCGAACACCGGGGAGCTGTTTTTT. Protein product: CASSPLGGPGSNTGELFF.

By proportion, this clonotype is large. DNA for the CDR3: TGCGCCAGCAGCCAAGGCGTAGGGGAGCCCTCCTACGAGCAGTACTTC. Its translation is CASSQGVGEPSYEQYF. This chain joins TRBV4-3 and TRBJ2-7; the D call may be TRBD1 or TRBD2 (5 bases each). This CDR3 has 16 amino acids. Trimming shortened V by 1 base and J by 0 bases, and 13 bases separated the two germline ends. Germline CDR1 is LGHNA and CDR2 is YSLEER.

This clonotype is deemed large (0.1 to 1%). In DNA, the CDR3 is TGTGCCAGCAGCCTCCTCAGCGGGGGGGTATCGAACACCGGGGAGCTGTTTTTT. Amino acid sequence: CASSLLSGGVSNTGELFF. The chain links TRBV4-2 to TRBJ2-2, with 10 nucleotides matching TRBD2. V was pared by 4 bases and J by 0 bases, with 8 bases of the junction left unmatched. Per germline, CDR1 LGHNA and CDR2 YNFKEQ. The CDR3 loop spans 18 amino acids.

This clonotype is large in the sample. The CDR3 nucleotides are TGTGCCAGTAGACGCGCCGACGGTCCGTATCAGCCCCAGCATTTT. It yields the protein CASRRADGPYQPQHF. This chain uses TRBV19 with TRBJ1-5, with D unclear. The CDR3 loop spans 15 amino acids. V lost 6 bases and J 5 bases, leaving 17 bases between the germline ends. In germline, CDR1 is LNHDA, CDR2 SQIVND (reference sequence).

This clonotype is categorized as large (0.1 to 1%). J is TRBJ1-2 and V is TRBV20-1, with 8 bases identical to TRBD1. The CDR3 is 16 amino acids. Germline CDR1 and CDR2: DFQATT and SNEGSKA (reference sequence). V dropped 0 bases and J dropped 4; count of bases not matched to a gene: 10. The CDR3 region has the DNA TGCAGTGCTAGAGATTCACAGGACAGGGTGAGCTATGGCTACACCTTC. Translated: CSARDSQDRVSYGYTF.

In regard to this clonotype: A much larger clone lies a single base off, so this may be a read error. The chain carries TRBV7-3 and TRBJ2-3; 8 nucleotides agree with TRBD2. The germline CDR1 and CDR2 sequences are SGHTA and FQGTGA. The V and J ends lost 4 bases and 5 bases, in that order; junction bases with no gene match: 11. The CDR3 is made up of 16 amino acids. DNA for the CDR3: TGTGCCAGCAGCTCCCGGGGGGGCCCTCAATTAGATACGCAGTATTTT. Translating it yields CASSSRGGPQLDTQYF.

This clonotype is judged large. V is TRBV29-1 and J is TRBJ2-3; TRBD1 matches at 9 bases. J gave up 6 bases and V 6 bases, and 10 bases lay outside the gene matches. Per the germline V gene, CDR1 is SQVTM and CDR2 is ANQGSEA. CDR3 length: 14 amino acids. CDR3 sequence: CSVDRGSFSDTQYF. The CDR3 region has the DNA TGCAGCGTGGACAGGGGTAGTTTTTCGGATACGCAGTATTTT.

A few counts support this clonotype. Compared with germline, one end of the junction differs, possibly owing to a read error. The V and J genes are TRBV19 and TRBJ1-4, with D unresolved. This CDR3 is built from 16 residues. In germline, CDR1 is LNHDA, CDR2 SQIVND (reference sequence). This chain's CDR3 is CASSNVVDPFNEKLVF. The CDR3 coding sequence is TGTGCCAGTAGTAATGTAGTGGACCCGTTTAATGAAAAACTGGTTTTT.